This T cell receptor beta chain stems from a study of T cell responses to AZD1222 COVID-19 vaccine. Regarding this clone: Antigen: not known.

Produced via immunoSEQ multiplex PCR; TCRdb's table is partial and in-frame only. The table records some 200,000 clones, 85% to 95% of them present only once. Whole-study findings and limits: The study identified only five to seven AZD1222 recipients as seropositive at baseline. Donors in the cohort were predominantly white British and more often female, and clonal diversity was possibly underestimated. Vaccine-associated CD4 TCRs ranged over spike, dominating at 160-218 and 743-854.

This clonotype was sampled from an adult in good health. The source material was peripheral blood, sampled on day 0 of AZD1222 vaccination.

CDR3 sequence: CASSPGSSFTDTQYF. CDR3 coding DNA: TGCGCCAGCAGCCCCGGTAGCAGCTTCACAGATACGCAGTATTTT. The chain couples TRBV5-1 to TRBJ2-3; no reliable D call. Trimming pared 4 bases from V and 2 bases from J, leaving 14 bases between. CDR3 length equals 15 residues. Germline CDR1 is SGHRS and CDR2 is YFSETQ.